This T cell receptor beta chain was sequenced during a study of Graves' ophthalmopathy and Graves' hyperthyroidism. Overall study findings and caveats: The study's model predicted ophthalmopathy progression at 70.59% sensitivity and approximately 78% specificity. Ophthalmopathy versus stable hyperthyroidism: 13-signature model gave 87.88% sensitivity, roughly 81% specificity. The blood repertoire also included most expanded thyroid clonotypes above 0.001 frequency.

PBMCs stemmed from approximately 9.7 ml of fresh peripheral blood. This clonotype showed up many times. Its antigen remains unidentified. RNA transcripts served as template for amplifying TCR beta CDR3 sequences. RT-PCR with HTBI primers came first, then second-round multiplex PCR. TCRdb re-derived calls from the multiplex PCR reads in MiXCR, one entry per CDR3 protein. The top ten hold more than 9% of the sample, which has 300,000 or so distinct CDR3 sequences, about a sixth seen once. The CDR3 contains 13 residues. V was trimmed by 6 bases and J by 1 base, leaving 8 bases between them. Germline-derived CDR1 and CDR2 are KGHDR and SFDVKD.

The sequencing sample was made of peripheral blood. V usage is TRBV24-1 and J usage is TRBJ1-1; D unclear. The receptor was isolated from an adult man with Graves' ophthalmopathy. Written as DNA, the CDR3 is TGTGCCACCAGTCGATCAGGGAACACTGAAGCTTTCTTT. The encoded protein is CATSRSGNTEAFF.